The 29 T cell receptor beta chains in this list originate from one sample, sequenced in a study of blood T cell repertoires in COVID-19. Using immunoSEQ multiplex PCR, the repertoire was profiled, and TCRdb retains in-frame clones only, with some absent. The data show about 160,000 clones, 80% to 85% seen once. The sequenced sample consisted of peripheral blood. The receptors shown here come from an elderly woman with active or convalescent COVID-19.

This clone was detected only once. J is TRBJ1-4 and V is TRBV6-1; weak D call: TRBD1 (6 bases). The CDR3 is 17 amino acids. From germline, CDR1 is MNHNS and CDR2 SASEGT. Trimming removed 1 base at V and 0 bases at J, with 12 bases between. CDR3 nucleotide sequence: TGTGCCAGCAGTGAAGGAGTCAGGGGCTCAACTAATGAAAAACTGTTTTTT. Its protein product is CASSEGVRGSTNEKLFF.

The rearrangement uses TRBV5-1 and TRBJ2-3; D is ambiguous. The CDR3 spans 14 residues. V lost 1 base, J lost 1 base, and 7 bases lay in between. Germline loops: CDR1 SGHRS, CDR2 YFSETQ. The CDR3 nucleotides read TGCGCCAGCAGCTTGAGTACAGGCACAGATACGCAGTATTTT. It codes for CASSLSTGTDTQYF.

CDR3 protein: CASSTANSNQPQHF. The CDR3, as DNA: TGTGCCAGCAGCACCGCGAATAGCAATCAGCCCCAGCATTTT. The chain couples TRBV3-1 (or the pseudogene TRBV3-2) to TRBJ1-5, with D hard to call. The germline V gene has CDR1 LGHDT and CDR2 YNNKEL (reference sequence). V was cut by 5 bases and J by 0 bases, with 8 bases left in between. The CDR3 contains 14 residues.

The chain has TRBV27 and TRBJ1-1; 7 bases map to TRBD1. Per the germline V gene, CDR1 is MNHEY and CDR2 is SMNVEV (reference sequence). The CDR3 is made up of 15 amino acids. The V segment lost 6 bases and the J segment 0 bases; nucleotides outside the gene matches: 7. The CDR3 region has the DNA TGTGCCAGCAGGCAGGGGGTCGCCATGAACACTGAAGCTTTCTTT. Its protein is CASRQGVAMNTEAFF.

In the case of this clone: Here the CDR3 omits its conserved ending phenylalanine or tryptophan, so a read error is the likely source. No DNA is shown, since the ends of the CDR3 on it are uncertain; the CDR3 is the one TCRdb lists. The V call is TRBV3-1 (or the pseudogene TRBV3-2), the J call TRBJ1-2. The CDR3 spans 14 amino acids, including both terminal residues. The germline CDR1 and CDR2 sequences are LGHDT and YNNKEL (reference sequence). CDR3 sequence: CASSQHPLKLWLHL.

This clone was recorded once. This chain joins TRBV18 and TRBJ1-2; TRBD1 aligns across 7 bases. The CDR3 sequence is 13 residues long. With 3 bases clipped from V and 7 bases from J, the junction kept 5 bases outside the gene matches. Germline CDR1 KGHSH, CDR2 LQKENI. CDR3: CASSPDRAAGYTF. The CDR3 nucleotides are TGTGCCAGCTCACCTGACAGGGCTGCTGGCTACACCTTC.

CDR3 nucleotides: TGTGCCAGCAGTTTTGCGGGCCCCAATCAGCCCCAGCATTTT. The encoded protein is CASSFAGPNQPQHF. The chain joins TRBV28 to TRBJ1-5; D is uncertain. Trimming shortened V by 3 bases and J by 3 bases, and 9 bases separated the two germline ends. Looked up from germline, CDR1 is MDHEN and CDR2 is SYDVKM. This CDR3 region has 14 residues.

This clone was detected only once. CDR3 sequence reads: CASSLVAGISSYEQYF. The CDR3 coding sequence is TGTGCCAGCAGCTTAGTGGCCGGGATAAGCTCCTACGAGCAGTACTTC. The genes are TRBV7-2 and TRBJ2-7; tentative D call: TRBD2 (5 bases). Germline V CDR1 and CDR2: SGHTA, FQGNSA. The CDR3 has 16 amino acids. V was trimmed by 1 base and J by 0 bases, leaving 13 bases between them.

This chain connects TRBV3-1 (or the pseudogene TRBV3-2) to TRBJ1-5, with D uncertain. Germline-derived CDR1 and CDR2 are LGHDT and YNNKEL (reference sequence). The CDR3 is 15 residues long. V gave up 3 bases and J gave up 0 bases, with 9 bases separating them. This CDR3 reads CASSQGGVSNQPQHF. The CDR3 DNA is TGTGCCAGCAGCCAGGGCGGGGTTAGCAATCAGCCCCAGCATTTT.

The chain employs TRBV5-1 and TRBJ2-7; the match to TRBD1 covers 7 bases. Per the germline V gene, CDR1 is SGHRS and CDR2 is YFSETQ. V lost 0 bases and J lost 2; bases outside the gene matches: 2. The CDR3 contains 14 residues. CDR3 sequence reads: CASSLGGGPYEQYF. CDR3 DNA sequence: TGCGCCAGCAGCTTGGGAGGGGGCCCCTACGAGCAGTACTTC.

The chain has TRBV9 and TRBJ2-2; 10 bases are a match to TRBD1. The V gene end was trimmed by 3 bases and the J gene end by 3 bases; junction bases not matched to a gene: 8. Germline V gene sequence: CDR1 SGDLS, CDR2 YYNGEE. The CDR3 totals 17 residues. The CDR3 nucleotides are TGTGCCAGCAGCGGGGGACAGGGGAAGGGAGACACCGGGGAGCTGTTTTTT. Its protein is CASSGGQGKGDTGELFF. The full variable domain, completed using reference TRBV9 and TRBJ2-2, is DSGVTQTPKHLITATGQRVTLRCSPRSGDLSVYWYQQSLDQGLQFLIQYYNGEERAKGNILERFSAQQFPDLHSELNLSSLELGDSALYFCASSGGQGKGDTGELFFGEGSRLTVL.

V gene TRBV3-1 (or the pseudogene TRBV3-2) combines with J gene TRBJ1-1; D remains unclear. V lost 4 bases and J lost 0, with 9 bases in between. Germline CDR1 and CDR2: LGHDT and YNNKEL (reference sequence). The CDR3 covers 14 residues. The CDR3 bases are TGTGCCAGCAGCCCCGGGAATATGAACACTGAAGCTTTCTTT. It translates to CASSPGNMNTEAFF.

This chain links TRBV3-1 (or the pseudogene TRBV3-2) with TRBJ1-2; D is undetermined. Germline CDR1 is LGHDT and CDR2 is YNNKEL (reference sequence). The CDR3 runs 12 residues. The V end was cut by 6 bases, the J end by 6 bases, with 11 bases between. This CDR3 is CASSPDGDGYTF. The CDR3 nucleotides are TGTGCCAGCAGTCCAGACGGGGATGGCTACACCTTC.

The V call is TRBV21-1, the J call TRBJ1-1; TRBD1 is the table's D call, not checked against the DNA. TRBV21-1 is termed a pseudogene. The CDR3 covers 15 residues. CDR3: CASSKVEDRGAEAFF. The CDR3 bases are TGTGCCAGCAGCAAAGTGGAGGACAGGGGTGCTGAAGCTTTCTTT.

The chain combines TRBV6-5 with TRBJ2-7; tentatively, D is TRBD1 (6 bases). Germline CDR1 reads MNHEY; CDR2 reads SVGAGI. This CDR3 comprises 13 residues. The V end lost 6 bases, the J end lost 7 bases, and 16 bases lay between the germline ends. For the CDR3, the DNA is TGTGCCAGCAGCCACACAGGGACCGGGGAGCAGTACTTC. Its translation is CASSHTGTGEQYF.

About this clone itself: This sample also contains other DNA sequences that code for the same CDR3. The chain is built from TRBV11-3 and TRBJ1-1; no firm D call. This CDR3 comprises 14 residues. The ends were cut back, 1 base at V and 4 bases at J, with 10 bases in the middle. Germline V gene lookup returns CDR1 SGHNT and CDR2 YENEEA. The CDR3 is CASSLGRGSTEAFF. The DNA of the CDR3 is TGTGCCAGCAGCTTAGGACGGGGTTCCACTGAAGCTTTCTTT.

The chain couples TRBV19 to TRBJ1-4; a weak D match, TRBD1 (5 bases). Germline V CDR1 and CDR2: LNHDA, SQIVND (reference sequence). This CDR3 has 14 residues. Trimming pared 7 bases from V and 7 bases from J, leaving 16 bases between. CDR3 DNA: TGTGCCAGTACCGCGGGGGGAGGGGCTGAAAAACTGTTTTTT. Its translation is CASTAGGGAEKLFF. The entire variable domain, with the rest obtained from reference TRBV19 and TRBJ1-4, is as follows: DGGITQSPKYLFRKEGQNVTLSCEQNLNHDAMYWYRQDPGQGLRLIYYSQIVNDFQKGDIAEGYSVSREKKESFPLTVTSAQKNPTAFYLCASTAGGGAEKLFFGSGTQLSVL.

V and J are TRBV12-3 or TRBV12-4 and TRBJ1-5, with 9 bases that match TRBD1. The J segment lost 7 bases and the V segment lost 11 bases, leaving 9 bases of the junction unmatched. The CDR3 is made up of 13 amino acids. The DNA of the CDR3 is TGTGCCTCCCGGACAGGGGAGGAACAGCCCCAGCATTTT. It yields the protein CASRTGEEQPQHF.

The chain is built from TRBV11-3 and TRBJ1-2; 7 bases match TRBD1. The CDR3 has 12 amino acids. Germline V gene data show CDR1 as SGHNT and CDR2 as YENEEA. V trimming: 11 bases; J trimming: 6 bases; junction bases outside the gene matches: 9. This CDR3 is CAVQGDSDGYTF. CDR3 sequence (DNA): TGTGCCGTTCAGGGGGATTCGGATGGCTACACCTTC.

About this clone itself: Other DNA sequences from this sample encode an identical CDR3 as well. This rearrangement joins TRBV9 to TRBJ1-2, with D unresolved. The CDR3 is made up of 11 amino acids. Germline V gene data show CDR1 as SGDLS and CDR2 as YYNGEE. Deletions cut 4 bases from V and 5 bases from J, with 6 bases between. Here the CDR3 reads CASSRDYGYTF. CDR3 nucleotide sequence: TGTGCCAGCAGCCGAGATTATGGCTACACCTTC.

The chain employs TRBV3-1 (or the pseudogene TRBV3-2) and TRBJ1-5; D gene uncertain. Germline CDR1 reads LGHDT; CDR2 reads YNNKEL (reference sequence). The CDR3 is 14 residues long. V shed 4 bases and J shed 1 base, with 8 bases lying between them. CDR3 protein: CASSPGRSNQPQHF. CDR3 bases: TGTGCCAGCAGCCCCGGGAGGAGCAATCAGCCCCAGCATTTT.

The chain recombines TRBV6-5 with TRBJ2-2; 9 bases agree with TRBD1. V shed 5 bases and J 3 bases; nucleotides not matched to a gene: 1. Looked up from germline, CDR1 is MNHEY and CDR2 is SVGAGI. CDR3 size: 14 residues. CDR3 residues: CASSRDRDTGELFF. In nucleotides, the CDR3 is TGTGCCAGCAGTCGGGACAGGGACACCGGGGAGCTGTTTTTT.

This clone was picked up a small number of times. The rearrangement joins TRBV4-2 to TRBJ1-3; D is perhaps TRBD1 (5 bases). CDR1 LGHNA and CDR2 YNFKEQ come from the germline V gene. Trimming took off 0 bases at V and 3 bases at J, with 15 bases between the two ends. The CDR3 covers 17 residues. The CDR3 DNA reads as TGTGCCAGCAGCCAAGAAGGCAGGGTGGTCAGTGGAAACACCATATATTTT. Its protein is CASSQEGRVVSGNTIYF.

The V call is TRBV4-3, the J call TRBJ1-4, with unresolved D. Between the trimmed V and J ends, which lost 1 base and 1 base, there was a span of 10 bases. CDR1 LGHNA and CDR2 YSLEER come from the germline V gene. CDR3 size: 16 residues. CDR3: CASSQGLGQTNEKLFF. CDR3 DNA sequence: TGCGCCAGCAGCCAAGGTCTGGGCCAAACTAATGAAAAACTGTTTTTT.

The chain links TRBV10-2 to TRBJ2-1, with 7 bases identical to TRBD2. The germline V gene encodes CDR1 WSHSY and CDR2 SAAADI. CDR3 length equals 16 residues. Trimming took 6 bases from V and 8 from J; bases not matched to a gene: 16. The CDR3: CASSPGTTRRNDEQFF. The DNA for the CDR3 is TGCGCCAGCAGCCCCGGGACTACCCGCCGGAACGATGAGCAGTTCTTC.

The V gene is TRBV5-5, the J gene TRBJ2-6; D possibly corresponds to TRBD1 (5 bases). Trimming stripped 2 bases from V and 3 bases from J, with 9 bases between. The germline V gene encodes CDR1 SGHKS and CDR2 YYEKEE (reference sequence). The CDR3 covers 15 residues. CDR3 nucleotides: TGTGCCAGCAGCTTCCAGGGTGGTGGGGCCAACGTCCTGACTTTC. Translation: CASSFQGGGANVLTF.

The rearrangement links TRBV7-3 to TRBJ2-1; TRBD1 agrees at 10 bases. The CDR3 loop spans 14 amino acids. From germline, CDR1 is SGHTA and CDR2 FQGTGA. J gave up 9 bases and V 6 bases, and 8 bases lay outside the gene matches. The CDR3 region has the DNA TGTGCCAGCAGAGGACAGGGGGACTCGGGTGAGCAGTTCTTC. It translates to CASRGQGDSGEQFF.

CDR3 residues: CASSTTGRGGYTF. CDR3 DNA sequence: TGTGCCAGCAGCACTACAGGGAGGGGAGGCTACACCTTC. The V and J genes are TRBV7-2 and TRBJ1-2, with a possible D match to TRBD1 (6 bases). CDR1 and CDR2 from the germline V gene are SGHTA and FQGNSA. Trimming removed 5 bases at V and 8 bases at J, with 15 bases between. The CDR3 loop spans 13 amino acids.

The chain joins TRBV4-2 to TRBJ1-4, with 10 bases identical to TRBD1. The V and J ends lost 4 bases and 12 bases, in that order; junction bases with no gene match: 11. The germline V gene has CDR1 LGHNA and CDR2 YNFKEQ. CDR3 size: 15 residues. CDR3: CASSPEGQGFRELFF. The CDR3 nucleotides read TGTGCCAGCAGCCCCGAGGGACAGGGGTTTCGGGAACTGTTTTTT.